Below, one T cell receptor beta chain is given with its context. This sample is drawn from a study of blood T cell repertoires in COVID-19. Study in general: Among Cohort 3 donors, those recovered had two negative PCRs, clearance, or symptom resolution.

This CDR3 comprises 15 residues. From germline, CDR1 is MGHDK and CDR2 SYGVNS. V lost 4 bases and J lost 2, with 14 bases in between. How the authors handled the data: The assay estimated nucleated cells by amplifying reference gene primers. Profiling relied on immunoSEQ multiplex PCR, and the TCRdb table lists in-frame clones only, not all of them. That table furnishes V, J and clone size, whereas the DNA furnished D and trimming. Here the sample spans more than 300,000 clones, roughly 86% being singletons. The study recruited people aged about 18 to 95 years across approximately 24 US areas. The clonotype comes from a man in his forties in a cohort exposed to, infected with or recovered from COVID-19 (not recorded which). This chain connects TRBV25-1 to TRBJ1-1, with D unclear. The specimen sequenced was PBMCs or T cells enriched from blood (not recorded which). As DNA, the CDR3 is TGTGCCAGCAGTGGACCTTATACAGCTAACACTGAAGCTTTCTTT. It codes for CASSGPYTANTEAFF.